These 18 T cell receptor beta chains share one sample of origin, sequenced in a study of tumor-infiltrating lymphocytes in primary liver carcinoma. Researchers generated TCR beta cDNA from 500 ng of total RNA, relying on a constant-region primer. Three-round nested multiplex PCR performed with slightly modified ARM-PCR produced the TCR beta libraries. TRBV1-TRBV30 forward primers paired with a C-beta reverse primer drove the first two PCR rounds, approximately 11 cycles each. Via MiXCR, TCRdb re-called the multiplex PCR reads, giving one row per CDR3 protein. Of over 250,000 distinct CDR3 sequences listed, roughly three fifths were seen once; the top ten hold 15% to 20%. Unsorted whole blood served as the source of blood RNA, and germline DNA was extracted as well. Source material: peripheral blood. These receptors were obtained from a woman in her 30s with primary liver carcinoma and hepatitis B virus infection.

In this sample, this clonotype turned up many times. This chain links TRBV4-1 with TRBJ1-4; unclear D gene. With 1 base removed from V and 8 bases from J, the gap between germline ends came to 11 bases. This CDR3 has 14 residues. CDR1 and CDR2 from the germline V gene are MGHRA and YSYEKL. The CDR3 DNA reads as TGCGCCAGCAGCCAAGGGGCTCTCAGGGAAAAACTGTTTTTT. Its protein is CASSQGALREKLFF.

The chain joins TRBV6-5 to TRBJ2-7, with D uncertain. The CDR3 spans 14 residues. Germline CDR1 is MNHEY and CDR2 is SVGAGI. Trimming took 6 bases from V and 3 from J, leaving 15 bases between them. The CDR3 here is CASRLVKVGYEQYF. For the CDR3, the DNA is TGTGCCAGCAGGTTGGTTAAGGTTGGCTACGAGCAGTACTTC.

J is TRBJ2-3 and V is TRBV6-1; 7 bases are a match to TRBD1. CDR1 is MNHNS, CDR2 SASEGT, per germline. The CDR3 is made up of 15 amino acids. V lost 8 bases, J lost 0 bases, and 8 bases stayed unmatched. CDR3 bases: TGTGCCAGCCGAAGGACAGGATCTAGCACAGATACGCAGTATTTT. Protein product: CASRRTGSSTDTQYF.

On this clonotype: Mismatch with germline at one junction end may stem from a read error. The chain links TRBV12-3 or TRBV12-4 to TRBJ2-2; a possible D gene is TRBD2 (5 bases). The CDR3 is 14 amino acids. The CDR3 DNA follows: TGTGCCAGCGGGTCCCACCTGAACACCGGGGAGCCGTTTTTT. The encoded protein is CASGSHLNTGEPFF.

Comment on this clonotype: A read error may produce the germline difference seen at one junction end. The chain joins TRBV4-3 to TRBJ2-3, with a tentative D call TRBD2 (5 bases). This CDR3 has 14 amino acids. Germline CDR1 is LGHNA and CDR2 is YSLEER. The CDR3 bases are TGCACCAGCAGCCAGAGGGTAACCAGAGATACGCAGTATTTT. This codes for CTSSQRVTRDTQYF.

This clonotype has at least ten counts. The CDR3 nucleotides read TGCAGCGTTGGCGGACAGGGAGGGCATCATGAGCAGTTCTTC. Translated: CSVGGQGGHHEQFF. The gene calls are TRBV29-1 and TRBJ2-1, with D maybe TRBD1 (8 bases). V shed 4 bases and J shed 8 bases, with 18 bases lying between them. The CDR3 has 14 residues. Germline CDR1 SQVTM, CDR2 ANQGSEA.

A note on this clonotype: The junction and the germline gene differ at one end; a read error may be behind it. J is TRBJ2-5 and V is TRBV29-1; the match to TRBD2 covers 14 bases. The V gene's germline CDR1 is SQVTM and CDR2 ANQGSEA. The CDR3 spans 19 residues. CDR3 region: CSAEIRTGLAGAFQETQYF. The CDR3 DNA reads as TGCAGCGCTGAAATTAGGACGGGACTAGCGGGAGCCTTCCAAGAGACCCAGTACTTC.

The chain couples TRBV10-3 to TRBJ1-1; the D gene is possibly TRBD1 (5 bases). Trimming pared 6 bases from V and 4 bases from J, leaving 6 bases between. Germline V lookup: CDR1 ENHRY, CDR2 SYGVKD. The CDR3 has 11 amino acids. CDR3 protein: CAIRQGTEAFF. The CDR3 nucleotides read TGTGCCATCAGGCAGGGCACTGAAGCTTTCTTT.

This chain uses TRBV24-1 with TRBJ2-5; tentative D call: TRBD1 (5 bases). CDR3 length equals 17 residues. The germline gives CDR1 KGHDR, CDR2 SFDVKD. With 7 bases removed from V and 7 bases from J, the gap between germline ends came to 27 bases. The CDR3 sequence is CATRHGRGSLQGGTQYF. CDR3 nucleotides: TGTGCCACCAGACACGGAAGGGGCTCCCTCCAAGGCGGGACCCAGTACTTC.

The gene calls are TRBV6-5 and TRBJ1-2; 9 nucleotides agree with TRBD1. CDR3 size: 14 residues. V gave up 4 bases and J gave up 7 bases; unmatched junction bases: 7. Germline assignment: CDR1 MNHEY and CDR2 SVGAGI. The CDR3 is CASSSTRTGVGYTF. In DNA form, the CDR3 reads TGTGCCAGCAGTTCAACCCGGACAGGGGTTGGCTACACCTTC.

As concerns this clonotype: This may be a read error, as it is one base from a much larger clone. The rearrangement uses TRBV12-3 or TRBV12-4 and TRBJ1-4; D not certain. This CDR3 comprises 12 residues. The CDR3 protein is CANSPPYEKLFF. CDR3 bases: TGTGCCAACAGTCCCCCTTACGAAAAACTGTTTTTT.

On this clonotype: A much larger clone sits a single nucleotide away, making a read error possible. The chain's CDR3 is CANRSTDTQYF. In nucleotides, the CDR3 is TGTGCCAACAGAAGCACAGATACGCAGTATTTT. The chain employs TRBV12-3 or TRBV12-4 and TRBJ2-3; D uncertain. This CDR3 is 11 amino acids long. V was trimmed by 10 bases and J by 0 bases, leaving 5 bases between them.

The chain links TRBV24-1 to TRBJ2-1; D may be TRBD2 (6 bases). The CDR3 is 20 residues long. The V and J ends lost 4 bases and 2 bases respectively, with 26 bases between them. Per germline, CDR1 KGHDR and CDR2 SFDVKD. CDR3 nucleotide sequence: TGTGCCACCAGTGACACAAGAAACAGCGGAGGGGCCAGGGCCTACAATGAGCAGTTCTTC. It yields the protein CATSDTRNSGGARAYNEQFF.

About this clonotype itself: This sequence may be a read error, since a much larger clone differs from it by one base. CDR3 sequence reads: CASRGVRRRLTDTQYF. The CDR3 region has the DNA TGTGCCAGCAGGGGAGTCAGGAGACGTCTCACAGATACGCAGTATTTT. The V call is TRBV6-1, the J call TRBJ2-3, with D possibly TRBD2 on 5 matching bases. Trimming removed 6 bases from V and 2 bases from J, with 18 bases in between. The CDR3 is 16 residues long. Germline V lookup: CDR1 MNHNS, CDR2 SASEGT.

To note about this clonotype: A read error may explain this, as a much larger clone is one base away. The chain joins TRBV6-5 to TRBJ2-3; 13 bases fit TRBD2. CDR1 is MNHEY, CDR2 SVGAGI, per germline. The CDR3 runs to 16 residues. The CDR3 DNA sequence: TGTGCCAGCAGGACGACTAGCGGGAGGCCCTGGGATACGCACTATTTT. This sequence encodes CASRTTSGRPWDTHYF.

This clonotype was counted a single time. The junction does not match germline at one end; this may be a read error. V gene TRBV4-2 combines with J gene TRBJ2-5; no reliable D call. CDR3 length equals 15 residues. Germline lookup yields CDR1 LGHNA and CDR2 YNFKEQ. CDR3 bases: TGTGCCATCAGCCACCCAGACCGGCTCCAAGAGACCCAGTACTTC. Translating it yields CAISHPDRLQETQYF.

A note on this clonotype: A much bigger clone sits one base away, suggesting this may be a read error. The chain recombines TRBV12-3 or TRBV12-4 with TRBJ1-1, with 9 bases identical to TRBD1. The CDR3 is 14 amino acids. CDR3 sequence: CVSSFRTGVTEAFF. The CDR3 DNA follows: TGTGTCAGCAGTTTTCGGACAGGGGTCACTGAAGCTTTCTTT.

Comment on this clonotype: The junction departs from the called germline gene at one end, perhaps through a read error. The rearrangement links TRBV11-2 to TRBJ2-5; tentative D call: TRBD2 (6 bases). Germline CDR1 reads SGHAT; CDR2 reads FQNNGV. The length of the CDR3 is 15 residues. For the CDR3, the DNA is TGTGCCAGTAGCTTCGTCGGGAGCTCCCAAGAGACCCAGTACTTC. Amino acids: CASSFVGSSQETQYF.